This TCR beta chain was sequenced during a study of cytomegalovirus exposure and HLA in healthy donors (dated by TCRdb to the late 2010s). A note on the overall study: A later analysis indicated that the 130 or so validation repertoires were generated on the platform also employed for the roughly 730 repertoires of the first cohort. The study aimed to test whether cataloging public T cell receptors could reveal signatures of past pathogen exposure. A separate validation cohort of 100 to 150 different subjects was used in addition to the 666-subject first cohort. To predict cytomegalovirus infection status, the study combined high-throughput TCR immunosequencing, statistical association of individual TCRs with disease status, and machine learning.

Study-level results and caveats: The authors suggested that the approach could potentially be extended to other disease states and immunological phenotypes. Across donors, most TCR sequences were observed very rarely, whereas some public TCRs were present in many individuals. Three of the identified cytomegalovirus-associated TCR beta chains were confirmed in vitro to be specific for cytomegalovirus antigens. The validation cohort had no HLA typing available for a later analysis, so co-occurrence within that cohort was assessed over all 130 or so repertoires. Cytomegalovirus status was reported to be diagnosed by the classifier with high specificity and sensitivity in both the original and validation cohorts. In a later analysis, TCRs clustered in the first cohort were found to also tend to co-occur in the roughly 130 validation repertoires, with 90% to 95% of cluster scores above 0. The study gave a list of 150 to 200 TCR beta chains associated with cytomegalovirus.

The protocol used for the library was the immunoSEQ multiplex PCR assay. Per the source publication's procedure: To diagnose cytomegalovirus status from the catalog of TCR beta chain sequences, a statistical classification framework was built. TCRdb stores this immuneACCESS table with in-frame sequences only. Part of the clones is absent; in the studies checked, under half of the shortfall reflects unresolved V genes, and no reason is known for the rest. V and J calls plus clone size are reproduced from that table; the DNA served to infer D and trimming. The sample includes more than 45,000 clones, with 75% to 90% observed a single time. Clones ranked in the top ten supply about 16% of the sample. The junction carries 16 bases between V and J, which are trimmed by 8 bases and 5 bases respectively. CDR1 and CDR2 are read off the germline V gene as MDHEN and SYDVKM. The CDR3, cysteine through phenylalanine, is 14 amino acids long. Only CDR3 DNA remains: 42 bases, in frame from the first base.

With respect to this clone: The clone's antigen remains unknown. The record has no base qualities; no much larger clone is one base away.

The donors were included in the validation cohort of over a hundred subjects, a group kept apart from the roughly 700-subject first cohort. The rearranged chain carries TRBV28 and TRBJ1-5; a confident D gene designation cannot be given. The sequenced material came from PBMCs. The sequence derives from a woman between 18 and 29 years old in good health and CMV-seronegative. The CDR3 corresponds to CASRPESGYQPQHF. Here is the DNA: TGTGCCAGCCGTCCTGAGTCAGGTTATCAGCCCCAGCATTTT.